The source of this T cell receptor beta chain is a study of radiation and T cells in renal cell carcinoma. TCRdb's table, derived via immunoSEQ multiplex PCR, lists solely in-frame clones and lacks some. The sample consists of tens of thousands of clones, 86% of them appearing once. Specified time point: blood 2 weeks post-SBRT. The treatment: 15 Gy SBRT to primary tumor, nephrectomy 4 weeks later. This renal cell carcinoma was of the clear cell type. Sequenced material: blood, taken from a patient whose treatment included radiotherapy and nephrectomy. This clonotype was obtained from a woman aged 45-59 years with renal cell carcinoma.

The CDR3 region is CAWSPTGKLQETQYF. CDR3 DNA sequence: TGTGCCTGGAGCCCGACAGGGAAATTACAAGAGACCCAGTACTTC. The V call is TRBV30, the J call TRBJ2-5; 7 nucleotides agree with TRBD1. The J segment lost 2 bases and the V segment lost 3 bases, leaving 9 bases of the junction unmatched. The CDR3 runs to 15 residues. Germline V lookup: CDR1 GTSNPN, CDR2 SVGIG (reference sequence).